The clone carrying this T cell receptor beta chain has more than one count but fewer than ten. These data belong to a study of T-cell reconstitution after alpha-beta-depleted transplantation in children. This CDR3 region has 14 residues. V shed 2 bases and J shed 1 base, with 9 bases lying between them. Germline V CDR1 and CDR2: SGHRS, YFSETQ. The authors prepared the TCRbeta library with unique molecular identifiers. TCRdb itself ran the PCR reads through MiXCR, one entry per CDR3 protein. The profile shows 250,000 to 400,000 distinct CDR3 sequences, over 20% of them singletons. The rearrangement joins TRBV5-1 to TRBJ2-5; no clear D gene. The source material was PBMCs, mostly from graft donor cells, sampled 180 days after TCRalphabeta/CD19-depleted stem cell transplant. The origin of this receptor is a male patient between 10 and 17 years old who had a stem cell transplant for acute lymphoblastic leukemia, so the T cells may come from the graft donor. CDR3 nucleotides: TGCGCCAGCAGCTTTTCTTATCGCCAAGAGACCCAGTACTTC. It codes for CASSFSYRQETQYF. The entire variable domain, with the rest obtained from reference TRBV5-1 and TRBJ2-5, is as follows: KAGVTQTPRYLIKTRGQQVTLSCSPISGHRSVSWYQQTPGQGLQFLFEYFSETQRNKGNFPGRFSGRQFSNSRSEMNVSTLELGDSALYLCASSFSYRQETQYFGPGTRLLVL.